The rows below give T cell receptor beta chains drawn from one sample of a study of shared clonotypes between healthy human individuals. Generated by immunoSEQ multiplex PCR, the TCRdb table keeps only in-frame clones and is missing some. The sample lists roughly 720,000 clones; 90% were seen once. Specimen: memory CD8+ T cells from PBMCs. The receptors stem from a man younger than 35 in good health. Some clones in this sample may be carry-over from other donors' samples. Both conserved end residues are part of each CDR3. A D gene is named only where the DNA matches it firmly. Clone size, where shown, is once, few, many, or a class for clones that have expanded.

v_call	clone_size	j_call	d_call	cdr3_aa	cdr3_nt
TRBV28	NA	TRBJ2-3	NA	CASSLLQSFSTDTQYF	TGTGCCAGCAGTTTATTACAGTCGTTTAGCACAGATACGCAGTATTTT
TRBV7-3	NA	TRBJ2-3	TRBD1	CASSRDRPQDTQYF	TGTGCCAGCAGCCGGGACAGGCCGCAAGATACGCAGTATTTT
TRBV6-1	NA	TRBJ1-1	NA	CASSEAPGMNTEAFF	TGTGCCAGCAGTGAAGCGCCGGGGATGAACACTGAAGCTTTCTTT
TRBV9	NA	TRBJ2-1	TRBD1	CASSGRDRGGNEQFF	TGTGCCAGCAGCGGCAGGGACAGGGGGGGTAATGAGCAGTTCTTC
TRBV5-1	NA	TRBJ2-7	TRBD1	CASSLRDRGLYEQYF	TGCGCCAGCAGCTTGAGGGACAGGGGGCTCTACGAGCAGTACTTC
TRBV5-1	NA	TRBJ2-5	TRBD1	CASSFRQGRGETQYF	TGCGCCAGCAGCTTCCGACAGGGACGAGGAGAGACCCAGTACTTC
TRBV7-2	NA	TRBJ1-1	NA	CASSSWENTEAFF	TGTGCCAGCAGCTCGTGGGAGAACACTGAAGCTTTCTTT
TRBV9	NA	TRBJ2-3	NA	CASSALGGTDTQYF	TGTGCCAGCAGCGCCCTTGGGGGCACAGATACGCAGTATTTT
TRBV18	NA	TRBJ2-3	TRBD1	CASSLGTGARNTQYF	TGTGCCAGCTCACTCGGGACAGGGGCCCGCAATACGCAGTATTTT
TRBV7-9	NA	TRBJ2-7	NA	CASSDPPQGTYEQYF	TGTGCCAGCAGCGACCCCCCACAGGGAACCTACGAGCAGTACTTC
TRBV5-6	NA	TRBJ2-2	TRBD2	CASSAAGEMTGELFF	TGTGCCAGCAGCGCGGCGGGAGAAATGACCGGGGAGCTGTTTTTT
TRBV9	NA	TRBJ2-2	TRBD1	CASSPGQGGPGELFF	TGTGCCAGCAGCCCAGGACAGGGTGGGCCCGGGGAGCTGTTTTTT
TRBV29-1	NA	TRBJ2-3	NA	CSVRTMSNTQYF	TGCAGCGTACGAACTATGTCTAATACGCAGTATTTT
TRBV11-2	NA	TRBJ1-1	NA	CASINHPFFQGTREAFF	TGTGCCAGCATCAACCACCCTTTTTTCCAGGGAACCAGAGAAGCTTTCTTT
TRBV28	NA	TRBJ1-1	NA	CASKELMNTEAFF	TGTGCCAGCAAAGAGCTCATGAACACTGAAGCTTTCTTT
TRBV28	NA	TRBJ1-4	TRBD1	CATTFGDRRNEKLFF	TGTGCCACTACTTTCGGGGACAGAAGAAATGAAAAACTGTTTTTT
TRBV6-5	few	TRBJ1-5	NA	CASSHSSNQPQHF	TGTGCCAGCAGCCACTCGAGCAATCAGCCCCAGCATTTT